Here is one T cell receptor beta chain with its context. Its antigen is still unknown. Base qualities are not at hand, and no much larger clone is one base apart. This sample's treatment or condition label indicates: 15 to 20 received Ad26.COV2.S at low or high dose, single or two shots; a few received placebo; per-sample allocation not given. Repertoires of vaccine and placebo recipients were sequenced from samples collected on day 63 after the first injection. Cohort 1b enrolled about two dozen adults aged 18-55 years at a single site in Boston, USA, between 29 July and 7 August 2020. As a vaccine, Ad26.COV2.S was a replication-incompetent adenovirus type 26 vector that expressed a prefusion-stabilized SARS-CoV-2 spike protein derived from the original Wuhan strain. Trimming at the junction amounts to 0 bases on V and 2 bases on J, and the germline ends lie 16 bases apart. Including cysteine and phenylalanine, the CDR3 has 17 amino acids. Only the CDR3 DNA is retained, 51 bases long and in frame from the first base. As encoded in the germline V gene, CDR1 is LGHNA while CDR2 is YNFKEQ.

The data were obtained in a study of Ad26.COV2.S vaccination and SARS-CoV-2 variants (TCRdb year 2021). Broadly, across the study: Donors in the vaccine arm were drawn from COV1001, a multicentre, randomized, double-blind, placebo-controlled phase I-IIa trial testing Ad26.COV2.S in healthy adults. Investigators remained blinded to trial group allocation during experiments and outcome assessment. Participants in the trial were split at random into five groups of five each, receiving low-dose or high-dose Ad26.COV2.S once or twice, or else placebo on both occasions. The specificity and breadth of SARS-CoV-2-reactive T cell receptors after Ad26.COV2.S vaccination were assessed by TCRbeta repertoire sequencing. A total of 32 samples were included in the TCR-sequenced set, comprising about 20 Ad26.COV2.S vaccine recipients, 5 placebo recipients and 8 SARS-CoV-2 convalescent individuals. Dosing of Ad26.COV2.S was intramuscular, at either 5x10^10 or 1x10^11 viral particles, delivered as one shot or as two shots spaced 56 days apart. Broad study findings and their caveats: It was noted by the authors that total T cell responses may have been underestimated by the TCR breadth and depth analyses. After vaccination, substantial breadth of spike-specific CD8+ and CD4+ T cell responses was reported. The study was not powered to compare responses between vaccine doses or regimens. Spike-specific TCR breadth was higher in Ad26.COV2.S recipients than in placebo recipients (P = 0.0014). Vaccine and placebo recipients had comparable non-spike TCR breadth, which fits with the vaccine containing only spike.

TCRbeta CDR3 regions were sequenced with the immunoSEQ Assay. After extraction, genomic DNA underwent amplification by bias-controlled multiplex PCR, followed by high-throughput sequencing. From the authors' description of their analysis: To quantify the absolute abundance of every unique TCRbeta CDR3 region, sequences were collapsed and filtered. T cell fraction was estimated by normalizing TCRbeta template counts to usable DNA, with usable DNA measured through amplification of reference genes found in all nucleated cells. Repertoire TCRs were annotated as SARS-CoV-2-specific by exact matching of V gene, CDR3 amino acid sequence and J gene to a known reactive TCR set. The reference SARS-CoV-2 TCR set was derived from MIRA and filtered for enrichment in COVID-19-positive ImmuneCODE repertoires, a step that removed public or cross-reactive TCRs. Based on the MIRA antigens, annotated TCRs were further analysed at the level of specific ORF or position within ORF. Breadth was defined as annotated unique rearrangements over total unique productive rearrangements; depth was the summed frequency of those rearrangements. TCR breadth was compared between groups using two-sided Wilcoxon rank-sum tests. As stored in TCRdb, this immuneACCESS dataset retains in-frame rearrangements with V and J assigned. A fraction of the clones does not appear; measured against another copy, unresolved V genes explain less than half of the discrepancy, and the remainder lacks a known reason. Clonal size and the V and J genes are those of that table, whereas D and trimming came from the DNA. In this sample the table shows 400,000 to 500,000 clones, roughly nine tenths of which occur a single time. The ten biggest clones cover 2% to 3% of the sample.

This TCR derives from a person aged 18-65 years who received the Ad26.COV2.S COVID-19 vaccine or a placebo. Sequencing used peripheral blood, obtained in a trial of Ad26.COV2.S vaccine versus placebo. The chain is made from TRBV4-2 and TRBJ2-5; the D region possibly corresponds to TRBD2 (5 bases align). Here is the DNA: TGTGCCAGCAGCCAAGATAGGATCCGCGGGCTTCAAGAGACCCAGTACTTC. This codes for CASSQDRIRGLQETQYF.